Listed below are T cell receptor beta chains from one sample, sequenced in a study of chemoradiotherapy in HPV16-positive cancers. Method: immunoSEQ multiplex PCR; TCRdb's copy keeps in-frame clones and lacks some. The table lists about 8,000 clones, roughly 72% of them singletons. Sampling took place from a patient who underwent chemoradiotherapy. The receptors shown here come from a human donor with HPV-associated anogenital cancer. CDR3s leave out the opening cysteine and the closing phenylalanine or tryptophan. The D gene is left open where the match is weak.

D | length | J | V | CDR3
- | 12 | TRBJ2-6 | TRBV30 | AWSFSSGANVLT
- | 17 | TRBJ2-5 | TRBV7-2 | ASSLGVGFGGIAKETQY
- | 11 | TRBJ2-6 | TRBV2 | ATYMSGANVLT
TRBD1 | 11 | TRBJ1-1 | TRBV29-1 | SVNRGMNTEAF
TRBD1 | 13 | TRBJ2-7 | TRBV19 | ASSIGRGRGHEQY
- | 12 | TRBJ2-7 | TRBV4-3 | ASSPPGRNYEQY
- | 14 | TRBJ2-3 | TRBV19 | ASSLKGGARTDTQY
- | 14 | TRBJ2-7 | TRBV11-1 | ASSFPRLREDYEQY
- | 11 | TRBJ2-7 | TRBV6-1 | ASSPRFSYEQY
TRBD2 | 13 | TRBJ2-7 | TRBV10-3 | AISESGTSSLKQY
- | 12 | TRBJ1-5 | TRBV15 | ATGGGLPNQPQH
- | 11 | TRBJ1-5 | TRBV28 | ASRVRGLQPQH
TRBD2 | 12 | TRBJ2-1 | TRBV10-2 | ASSEGLAVDEQF
TRBD2 | 12 | TRBJ2-7 | TRBV7-9 | ASSRLAGSYEQY
- | 12 | TRBJ2-1 | TRBV4-2 | ASSQERLLNEQF
- | 12 | TRBJ2-3 | TRBV12-5 | ASGLDSSTDTQY
- | 12 | TRBJ1-1 | TRBV6-1 | ASSEAGVGTEAF
- | 11 | TRBJ1-4 | TRBV2 | ATTKAGEEKLF
TRBD1 | 10 | TRBJ1-2 | TRBV25-1 | ASSATGLGYT
TRBD1 | 13 | TRBJ1-2 | TRBV6-5 | ASSFGQGLSYGYT
TRBD1 | 13 | TRBJ1-2 | TRBV6-6 | ASSYSRTGSHGYT
- | 10 | TRBJ2-7 | TRBV7-9 | ASRPFVDEQY
TRBD1 | 12 | TRBJ1-4 | TRBV6-4 | ASSVGQGGEKLF
TRBD1 | 13 | TRBJ1-5 | TRBV7-2 | ASSLDRGPNQPQH
- | 13 | TRBJ2-5 | TRBV5-4 | ASSTWAGRQETQY
- | 11 | TRBJ2-7 | TRBV7-8 | ASSLGAGGEQY